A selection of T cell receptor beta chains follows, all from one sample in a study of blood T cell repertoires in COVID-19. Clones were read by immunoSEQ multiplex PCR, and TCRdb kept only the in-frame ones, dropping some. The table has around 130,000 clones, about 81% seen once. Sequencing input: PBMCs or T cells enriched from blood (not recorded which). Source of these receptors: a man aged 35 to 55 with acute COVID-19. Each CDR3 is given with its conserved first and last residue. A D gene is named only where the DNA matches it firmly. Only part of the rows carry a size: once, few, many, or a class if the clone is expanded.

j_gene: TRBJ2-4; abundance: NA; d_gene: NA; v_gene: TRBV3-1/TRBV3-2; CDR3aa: CASSQVGGMLAKNIQYF; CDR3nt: TGTGCCAGCAGCCAAGTCGGAGGGATGCTAGCCAAAAACATTCAGTACTTC
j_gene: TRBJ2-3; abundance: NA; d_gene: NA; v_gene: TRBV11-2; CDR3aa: CASSLDLSGGTDTQYF; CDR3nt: TGTGCCAGCAGCTTAGATCTATCAGGGGGCACAGATACGCAGTATTTT
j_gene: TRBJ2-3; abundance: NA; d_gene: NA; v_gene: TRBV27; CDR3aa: CASSLYYGSTDTQYF; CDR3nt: TGTGCCAGCAGTTTATATTACGGTAGCACAGATACGCAGTATTTT
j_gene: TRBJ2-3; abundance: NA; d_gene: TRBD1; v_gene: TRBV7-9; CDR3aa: CASSNRDRDYTDTQYF; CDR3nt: TGTGCCAGCAGCAACCGGGACAGGGACTACACAGATACGCAGTATTTT
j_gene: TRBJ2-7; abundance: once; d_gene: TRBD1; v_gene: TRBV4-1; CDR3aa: CASSQAPPGQGVDEQYF; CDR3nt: TGCGCCAGCAGCCAAGCTCCACCGGGACAGGGGGTAGACGAGCAGTACTTC
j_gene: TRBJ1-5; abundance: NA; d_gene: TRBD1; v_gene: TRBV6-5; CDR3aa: CASSSWTGGVRQPQHF; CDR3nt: TGTGCCAGCAGTTCCTGGACAGGAGGGGTTCGGCAGCCCCAGCATTTT
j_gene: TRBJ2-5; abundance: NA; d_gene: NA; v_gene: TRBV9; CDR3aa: CASSVGAGAETQYF; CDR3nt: TGTGCCAGCAGCGTAGGGGCAGGGGCGGAGACCCAGTACTTC
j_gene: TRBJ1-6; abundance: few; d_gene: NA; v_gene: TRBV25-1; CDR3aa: CASRPSNSPLHF; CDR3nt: TGTGCCAGCCGGCCTAGTAATTCACCCCTCCACTTT
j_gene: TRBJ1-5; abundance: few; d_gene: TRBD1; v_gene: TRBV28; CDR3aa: CASSAGGSNQPQHF; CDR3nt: TGTGCCAGCAGCGCAGGGGGTAGCAATCAGCCCCAGCATTTT
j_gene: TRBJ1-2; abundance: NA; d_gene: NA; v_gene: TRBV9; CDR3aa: CASSSPFPEQDGAGYTF; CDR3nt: TGTGCCAGCAGCTCCCCTTTCCCCGAACAAGATGGTGCTGGCTACACCTTC
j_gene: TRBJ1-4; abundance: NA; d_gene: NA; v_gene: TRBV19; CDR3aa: CASRWRENEKLFF; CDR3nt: TGTGCCAGTAGGTGGCGGGAAAATGAAAAACTGTTTTTT
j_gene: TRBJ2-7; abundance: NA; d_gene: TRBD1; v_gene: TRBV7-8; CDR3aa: CASSLTRDRVKYEQYF; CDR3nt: TGTGCCAGCAGCTTAACCCGGGACAGGGTAAAGTACGAGCAGTACTTC
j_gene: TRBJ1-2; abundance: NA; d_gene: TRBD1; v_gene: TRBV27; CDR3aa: CASSNRQGDYGRYGYTF; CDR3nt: TGTGCCAGCTCCAACCGACAGGGGGATTATGGCAGGTATGGCTACACCTTC
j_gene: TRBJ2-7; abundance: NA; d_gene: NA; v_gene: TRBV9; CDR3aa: CASSVSQGLGEQYF; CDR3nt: TGTGCCAGCAGCGTTAGCCAGGGGCTAGGCGAGCAGTACTTC
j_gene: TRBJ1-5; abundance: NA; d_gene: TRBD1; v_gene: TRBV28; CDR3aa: CASSPLGTGDNQPQHF; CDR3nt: TGTGCCAGCAGCCCACTGGGAACAGGGGACAATCAGCCCCAGCATTTT
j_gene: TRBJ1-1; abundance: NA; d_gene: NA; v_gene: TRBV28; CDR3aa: CASSLAGQTGGGTEAFF; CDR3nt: TGTGCCAGCAGTTTGGCCGGGCAGACAGGAGGAGGCACTGAAGCTTTCTTT
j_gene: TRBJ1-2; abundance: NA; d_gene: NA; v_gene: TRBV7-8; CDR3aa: CASSLRSDYGYTF; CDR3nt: TGTGCCAGCAGCCTCCGGTCCGACTATGGCTACACCTTC
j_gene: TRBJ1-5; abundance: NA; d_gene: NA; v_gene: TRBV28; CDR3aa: CASSFRALRAQHF; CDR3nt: TGTGCCAGCAGTTTCAGGGCCCTTAGGGCCCAGCATTTT
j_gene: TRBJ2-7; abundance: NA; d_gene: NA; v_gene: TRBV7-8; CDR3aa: CASSLETGIYEQYF; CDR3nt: TGTGCCAGCAGCTTAGAAACAGGGATCTACGAGCAGTACTTC
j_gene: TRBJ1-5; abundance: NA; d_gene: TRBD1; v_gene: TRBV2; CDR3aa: CASSGTGGSQPQHF; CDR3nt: TGTGCCAGCAGTGGGACAGGGGGGAGTCAGCCCCAGCATTTT
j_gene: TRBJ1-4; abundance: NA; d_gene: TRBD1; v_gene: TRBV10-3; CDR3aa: CAISESGAGGSEKLFF; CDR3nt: TGTGCCATCAGTGAGTCGGGGGCAGGGGGCAGTGAAAAACTGTTTTTT
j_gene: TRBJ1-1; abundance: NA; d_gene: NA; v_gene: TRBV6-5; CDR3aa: CASSYRVYTEAFF; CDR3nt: TGTGCCAGCAGTTACCGGGTGTACACTGAAGCTTTCTTT
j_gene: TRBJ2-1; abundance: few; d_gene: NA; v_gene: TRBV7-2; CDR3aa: CASSPLNYEQFF; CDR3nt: TGTGCCAGCAGCCCTCTAAACTATGAGCAGTTCTTC
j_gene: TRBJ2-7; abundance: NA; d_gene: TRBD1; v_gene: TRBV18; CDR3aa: CASSSGTDYEQYF; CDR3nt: TGTGCCAGCTCATCCGGGACAGACTACGAGCAGTACTTC
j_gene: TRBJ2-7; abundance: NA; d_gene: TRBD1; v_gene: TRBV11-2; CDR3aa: CASSLGTVSYEQYF; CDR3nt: TGTGCCAGCAGCTTGGGGACAGTTTCCTACGAGCAGTACTTC
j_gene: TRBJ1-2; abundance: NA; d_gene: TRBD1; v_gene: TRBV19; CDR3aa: CASTQFMGTGIGYTF; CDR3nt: TGTGCCAGTACCCAGTTTATGGGGACAGGGATTGGCTACACCTTC
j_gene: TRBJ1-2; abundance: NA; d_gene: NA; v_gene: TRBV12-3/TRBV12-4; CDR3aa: CASSTGRFGYTF; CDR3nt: TGTGCCAGCAGCACAGGGCGATTTGGCTACACCTTC
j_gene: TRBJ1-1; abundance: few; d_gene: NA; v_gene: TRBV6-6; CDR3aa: CASSPGGEGEAFF; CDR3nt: TGTGCCAGCAGCCCCGGGGGGGAAGGTGAAGCTTTCTTT
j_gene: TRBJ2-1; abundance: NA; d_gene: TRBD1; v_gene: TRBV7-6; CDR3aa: CASSLDRGTYNEQFF; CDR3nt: TGTGCCAGCAGCTTGGACAGGGGGACCTACAATGAGCAGTTCTTC
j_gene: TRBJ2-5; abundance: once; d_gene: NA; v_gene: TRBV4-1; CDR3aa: CASSQDLRKETQYF; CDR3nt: TGCGCCAGCAGCCAAGATCTGCGGAAAGAGACCCAGTACTTC
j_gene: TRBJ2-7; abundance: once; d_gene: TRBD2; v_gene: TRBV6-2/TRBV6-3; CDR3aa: CASSLRLAESYEQYF; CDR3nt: TGTGCCAGCAGTCTAAGACTAGCGGAATCCTACGAGCAGTACTTC
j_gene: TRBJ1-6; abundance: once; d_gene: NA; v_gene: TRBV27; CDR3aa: CASSYRESPLHF; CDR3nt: TGTGCCAGCAGTTACAGGGAGTCACCCCTCCACTTT
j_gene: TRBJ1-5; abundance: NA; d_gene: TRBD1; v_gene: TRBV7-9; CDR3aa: CASSFSTGYSNQPQHF; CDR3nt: TGTGCCAGCAGCTTCTCGACAGGGTATAGCAATCAGCCCCAGCATTTT
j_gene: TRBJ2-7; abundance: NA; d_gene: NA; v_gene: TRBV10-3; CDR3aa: CAISDAGLYEQYF; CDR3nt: TGTGCCATCAGTGACGCAGGCCTCTACGAGCAGTACTTC
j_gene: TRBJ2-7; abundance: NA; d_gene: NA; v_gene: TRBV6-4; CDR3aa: CASSAGDGSYEQYF; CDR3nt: TGTGCCAGCAGTGCAGGCGACGGGAGCTACGAGCAGTACTTC
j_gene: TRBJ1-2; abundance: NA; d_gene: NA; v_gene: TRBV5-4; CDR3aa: CASSLDRVLLNYGYTF; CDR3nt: TGTGCCAGCAGCTTGGACAGGGTCCTACTTAACTATGGCTACACCTTC
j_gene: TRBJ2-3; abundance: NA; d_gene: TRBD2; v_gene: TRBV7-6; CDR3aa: CASSPFVVAGGLVTLGTDTQYF; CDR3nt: TGTGCCAGCAGCCCTTTCGTGGTAGCGGGGGGGCTTGTAACATTGGGCACAGATACGCAGTATTTT
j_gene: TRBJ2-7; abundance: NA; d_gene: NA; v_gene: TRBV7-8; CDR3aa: CASSLGWGQAEHYEQYF; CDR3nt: TGTGCCAGCAGCTTAGGGTGGGGACAAGCTGAGCACTACGAGCAGTACTTC
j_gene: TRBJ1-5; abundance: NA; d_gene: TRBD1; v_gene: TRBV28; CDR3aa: CASSPRRGGQGSQPQHF; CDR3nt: TGTGCCAGCAGCCCACGTCGGGGGGGACAGGGAAGTCAGCCCCAGCATTTT
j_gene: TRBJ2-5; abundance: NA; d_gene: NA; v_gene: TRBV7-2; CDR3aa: CASRPGGGVGETQYF; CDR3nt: TGTGCCAGCAGGCCAGGCGGGGGCGTAGGAGAGACCCAGTACTTC
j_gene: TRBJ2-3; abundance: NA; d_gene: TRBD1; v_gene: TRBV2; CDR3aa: CASSEGQSTDTQYF; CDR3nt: TGTGCCAGCTCTGAGGGACAGAGCACAGATACGCAGTATTTT
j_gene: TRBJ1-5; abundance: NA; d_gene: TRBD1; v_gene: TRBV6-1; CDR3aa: CASSEPRDRGNQPQHF; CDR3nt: TGTGCCAGCAGTGAGCCCCGGGACAGGGGCAATCAGCCCCAGCATTTT
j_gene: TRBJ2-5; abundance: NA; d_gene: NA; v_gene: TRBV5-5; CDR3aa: CANSPGQETQYF; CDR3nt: TGTGCCAACAGCCCGGGCCAAGAGACCCAGTACTTC
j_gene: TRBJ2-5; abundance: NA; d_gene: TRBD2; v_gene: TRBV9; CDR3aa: CASSVSGGTETQYF; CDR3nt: TGTGCCAGCAGCGTGAGCGGGGGGACTGAGACCCAGTACTTC
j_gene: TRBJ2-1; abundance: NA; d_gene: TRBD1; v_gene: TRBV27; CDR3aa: CASSPRTGAYNEQFF; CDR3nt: TGTGCCAGCAGTCCCCGGACAGGTGCCTACAATGAGCAGTTCTTC
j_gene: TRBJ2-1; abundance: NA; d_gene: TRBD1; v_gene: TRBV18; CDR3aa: CASSPGQGTYNEQFF; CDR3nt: TGTGCCAGCTCACCGGGACAGGGGACTTACAATGAGCAGTTCTTC
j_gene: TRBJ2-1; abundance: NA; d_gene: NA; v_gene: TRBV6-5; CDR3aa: CATSAVRNNEQFF; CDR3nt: TGTGCCACTTCAGCGGTCAGAAACAATGAGCAGTTCTTC
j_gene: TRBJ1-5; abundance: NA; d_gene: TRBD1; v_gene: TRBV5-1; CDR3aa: CASSSGQGADQPQHF; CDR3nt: TGCGCCAGCAGCTCGGGACAGGGGGCGGATCAGCCCCAGCATTTT
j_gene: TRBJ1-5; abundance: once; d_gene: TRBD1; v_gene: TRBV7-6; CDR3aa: CASSSPTGGSNQPQHF; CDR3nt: TGTGCCAGCAGTTCTCCGACAGGGGGGAGCAATCAGCCCCAGCATTTT
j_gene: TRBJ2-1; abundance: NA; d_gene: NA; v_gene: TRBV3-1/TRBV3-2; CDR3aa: CASSQAIGESSYNEQFF; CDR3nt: TGTGCCAGCAGCCAAGCAATTGGGGAGAGTTCCTACAATGAGCAGTTCTTC
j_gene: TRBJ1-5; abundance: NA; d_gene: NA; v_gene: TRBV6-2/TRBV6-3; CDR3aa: CASSYDKLNQPQHF; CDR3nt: TGTGCCAGCAGTTACGACAAGTTGAATCAGCCCCAGCATTTT